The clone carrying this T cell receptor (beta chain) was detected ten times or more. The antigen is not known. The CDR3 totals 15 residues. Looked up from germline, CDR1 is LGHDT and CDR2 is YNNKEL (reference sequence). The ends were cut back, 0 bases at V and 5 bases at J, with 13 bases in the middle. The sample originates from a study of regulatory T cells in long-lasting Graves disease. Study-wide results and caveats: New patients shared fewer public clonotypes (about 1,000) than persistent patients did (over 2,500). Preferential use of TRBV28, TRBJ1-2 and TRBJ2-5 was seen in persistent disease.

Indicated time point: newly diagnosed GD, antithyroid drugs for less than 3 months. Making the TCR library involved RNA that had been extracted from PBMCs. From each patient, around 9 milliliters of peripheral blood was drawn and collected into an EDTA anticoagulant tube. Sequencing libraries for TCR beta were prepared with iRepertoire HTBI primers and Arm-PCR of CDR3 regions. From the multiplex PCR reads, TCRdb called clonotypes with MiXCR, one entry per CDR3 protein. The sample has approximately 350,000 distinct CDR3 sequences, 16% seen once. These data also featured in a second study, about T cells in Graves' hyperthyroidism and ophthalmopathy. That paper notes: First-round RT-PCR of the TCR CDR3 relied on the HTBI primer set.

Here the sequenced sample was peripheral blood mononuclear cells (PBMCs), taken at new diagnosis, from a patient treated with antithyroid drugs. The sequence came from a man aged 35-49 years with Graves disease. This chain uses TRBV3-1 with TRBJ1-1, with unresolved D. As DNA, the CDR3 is TGTGCCAGCAGCCAAGACGGAGGGTGGGGTACTGAAGCTTTCTTT. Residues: CASSQDGGWGTEAFF. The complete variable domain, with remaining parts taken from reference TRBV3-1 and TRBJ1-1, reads DTAVSQTPKYLVTQMGNDKSIKCEQNLGHDTMYWYKQDSKKFLKIMFSYNNKELIINETVPNRFSPKSPDKAHLNLHINSLELGDSAVYFCASSQDGGWGTEAFFGQGTRLTVV.